This T cell receptor beta chain emerged from a study of blood T cell repertoires in COVID-19 (TCRdb year 2020). About the investigation overall: Samples from collaborators originated in the United States, Italy and Spain and spanned both the acute and convalescent phases of COVID-19. The prospective study material was composed of cDNA or gDNA derived from T cells, B-cell-depleted T cells, or PBMCs. The dataset comprised deeply sampled blood TCRbeta repertoires from subjects exposed to, actively infected with, or recovered from COVID-19. The repertoires were released in a freely available public database intended as a resource for research on the immune response to SARS-CoV-2. The samples were drawn from two sources: the first 160 participants of the ongoing ImmuneRACE study, and approximately 1,300 subjects contributed by 6 global collaborators. A de-identified subject ID, COVID-19 status, age in years and sex were almost always included in the sample metadata. Where HLA class I and class II types were available, the types were taken from metadata supplied by the sample provider, not from assay-based typing. Study-wide findings and limitations: Clinical and demographic metadata were provided uncurated, with the amount varying by source and participant.

Collaborating institutions collected whole blood in K2EDTA tubes following their own protocols. For TCRbeta analysis, collaborators shipped samples as frozen whole blood, isolated PBMCs, or DNA extracted from either of those sample types. The CDR3 starts with the cysteine, ends with the phenylalanine, and has 15 residues. Just CDR3 DNA is preserved here, 45 bases in frame from base 1. According to the germline V gene, CDR1 reads SGHRS and CDR2 reads YFSETQ. At the junction V is shortened by 2 bases and J by 8 bases; bases outside the gene matches: 10. Only one count was recorded for this clone. Its target antigen remains unknown. The record has no base qualities; no much larger clone is one base away. TCRbeta CDR3 regions were amplified from genomic DNA using the immunoSEQ Assay, a bias-controlled multiplex PCR. The authors processed their data as follows. Within the assay, amplification of reference gene primers was used to estimate how many nucleated cells each sample contained. To quantify the absolute abundance of each unique TCRbeta CDR3 rearrangement, sequence reads were collapsed and filtered. For each sample, productive Simpson clonality was calculated by taking the square root of Simpson's diversity index across productive rearrangements. TCRdb took over this immuneACCESS table, retaining in-frame rearrangements with V and J assigned. Such tables are incomplete; in checked studies, under half of the missing clones stem from an unresolved V gene, and the remainder is unexplained. The V and J calls and clone size come from that table; D and trimming were worked out from the DNA. In all, the sample holds 52,000 or so clones, and 85% to 90% of those were seen once. Around 28% of the sample is taken by the ten largest.

This receptor chain uses TRBV5-1 and TRBJ2-4; 7 middle bases align to TRBD1. The sequence was collected from a human donor in a cohort sampled during active COVID-19. Specimen: peripheral blood. The CDR3 in this case is CASSLTPGGEDIQYF. The sequenced DNA: TGCGCCAGCAGCTTAACCCCAGGGGGTGAGGACATTCAGTACTTC.